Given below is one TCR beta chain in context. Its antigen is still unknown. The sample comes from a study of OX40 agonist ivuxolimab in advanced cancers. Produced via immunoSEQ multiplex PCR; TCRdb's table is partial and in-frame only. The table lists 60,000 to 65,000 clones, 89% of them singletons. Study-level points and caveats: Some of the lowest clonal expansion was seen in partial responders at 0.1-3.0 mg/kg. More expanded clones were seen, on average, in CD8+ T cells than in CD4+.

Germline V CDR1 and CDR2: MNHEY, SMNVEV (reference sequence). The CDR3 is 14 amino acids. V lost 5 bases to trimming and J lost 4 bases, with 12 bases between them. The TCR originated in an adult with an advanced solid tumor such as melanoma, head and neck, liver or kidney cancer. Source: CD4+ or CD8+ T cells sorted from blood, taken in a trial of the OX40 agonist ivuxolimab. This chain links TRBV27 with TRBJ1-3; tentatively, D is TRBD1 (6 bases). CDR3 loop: CASSPTGQGNTIYF. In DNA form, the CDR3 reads TGTGCCAGCAGTCCGACCGGACAGGGAAACACCATATATTTT.